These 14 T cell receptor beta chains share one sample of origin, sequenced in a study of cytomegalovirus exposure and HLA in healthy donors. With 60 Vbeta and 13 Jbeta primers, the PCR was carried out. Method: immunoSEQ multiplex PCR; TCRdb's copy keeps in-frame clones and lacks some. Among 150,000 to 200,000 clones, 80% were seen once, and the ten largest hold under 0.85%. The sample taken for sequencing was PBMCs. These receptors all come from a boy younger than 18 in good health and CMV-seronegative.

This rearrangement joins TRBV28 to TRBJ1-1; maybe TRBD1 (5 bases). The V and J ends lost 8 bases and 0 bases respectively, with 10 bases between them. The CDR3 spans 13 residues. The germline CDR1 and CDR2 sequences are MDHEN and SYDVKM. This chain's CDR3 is CASQTVMNTEAFF. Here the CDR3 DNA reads TGTGCCAGCCAGACAGTAATGAACACTGAAGCTTTCTTT.

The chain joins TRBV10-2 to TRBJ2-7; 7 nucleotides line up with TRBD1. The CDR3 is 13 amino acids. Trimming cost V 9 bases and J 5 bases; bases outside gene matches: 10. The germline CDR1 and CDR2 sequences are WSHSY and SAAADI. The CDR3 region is CASEPGQRDEQYF. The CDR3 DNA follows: TGCGCCAGTGAACCGGGACAGCGTGACGAGCAGTACTTC.

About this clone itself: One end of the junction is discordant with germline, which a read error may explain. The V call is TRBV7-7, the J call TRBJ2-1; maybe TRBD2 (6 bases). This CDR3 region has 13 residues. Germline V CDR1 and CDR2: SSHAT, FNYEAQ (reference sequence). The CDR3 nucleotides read TGTGCTAGCAGTAGCGGAAGCGGGAATGAGCAGTTCTTC. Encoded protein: CASSSGSGNEQFF. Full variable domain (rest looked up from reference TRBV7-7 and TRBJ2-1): GAGVSQSPRYKVTKRGQDVTLRCDPISSHATLYWYQQALGQGPEFLTYFNYEAQPDKSGLPSDRFSAERPEGSISTLTIQRTEQRDSAMYRCASSSGSGNEQFFGPGTRLTVL.

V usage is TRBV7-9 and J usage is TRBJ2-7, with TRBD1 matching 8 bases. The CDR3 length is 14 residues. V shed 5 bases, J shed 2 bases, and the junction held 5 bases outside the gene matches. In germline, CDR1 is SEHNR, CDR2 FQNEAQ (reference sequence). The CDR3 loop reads CASSPRDRTYEQYF. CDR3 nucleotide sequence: TGTGCCAGCAGCCCCCGGGACAGGACCTACGAGCAGTACTTC.

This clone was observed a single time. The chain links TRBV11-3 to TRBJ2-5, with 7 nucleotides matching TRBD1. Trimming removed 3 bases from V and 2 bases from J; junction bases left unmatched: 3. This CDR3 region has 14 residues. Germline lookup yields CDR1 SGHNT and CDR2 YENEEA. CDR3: CASSFGTVQETQYF. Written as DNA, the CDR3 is TGTGCCAGCAGCTTCGGGACAGTTCAAGAGACCCAGTACTTC.

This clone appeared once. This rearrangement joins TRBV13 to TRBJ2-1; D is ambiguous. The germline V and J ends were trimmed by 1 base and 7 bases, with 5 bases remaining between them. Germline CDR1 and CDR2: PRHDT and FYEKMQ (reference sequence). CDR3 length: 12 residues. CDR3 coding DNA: TGTGCCAGCAGCTTAGATGTAAATGAGCAGTTCTTC. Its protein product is CASSLDVNEQFF.

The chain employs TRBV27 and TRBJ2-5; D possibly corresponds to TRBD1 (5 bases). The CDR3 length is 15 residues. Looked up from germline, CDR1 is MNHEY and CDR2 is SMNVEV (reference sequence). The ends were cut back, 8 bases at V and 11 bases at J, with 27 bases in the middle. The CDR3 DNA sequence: TGTGCCAGCGGATTCTCAGGGTCAAGGGGAAACAAGCAGTACTTC. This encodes CASGFSGSRGNKQYF.

The CDR3 spells CASSYARGGEQFF. The CDR3 bases are TGTGCCAGCAGTTATGCGCGGGGGGGCGAGCAGTTCTTC. The J gene is TRBJ2-1, the V gene TRBV6-6, with TRBD2 identical over 9 bases. Germline V gene sequence: CDR1 MNHNY, CDR2 SVGAGI (reference sequence). This CDR3 is 13 amino acids long. V shed 3 bases and J 10 bases; nucleotides not matched to a gene: 4.

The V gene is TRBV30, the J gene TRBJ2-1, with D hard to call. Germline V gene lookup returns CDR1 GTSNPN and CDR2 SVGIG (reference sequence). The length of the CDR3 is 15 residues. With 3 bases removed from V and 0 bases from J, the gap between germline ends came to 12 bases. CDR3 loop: CAWSPTASSYNEQFF. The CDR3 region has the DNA TGTGCCTGGAGCCCCACAGCCAGCTCCTACAATGAGCAGTTCTTC.

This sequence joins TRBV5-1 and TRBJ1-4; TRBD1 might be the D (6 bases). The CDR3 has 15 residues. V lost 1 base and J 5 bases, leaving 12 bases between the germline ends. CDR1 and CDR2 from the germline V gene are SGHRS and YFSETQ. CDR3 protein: CASSLRGGGNEKLFF. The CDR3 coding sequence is TGCGCCAGCAGCTTGAGGGGAGGGGGGAATGAAAAACTGTTTTTT.

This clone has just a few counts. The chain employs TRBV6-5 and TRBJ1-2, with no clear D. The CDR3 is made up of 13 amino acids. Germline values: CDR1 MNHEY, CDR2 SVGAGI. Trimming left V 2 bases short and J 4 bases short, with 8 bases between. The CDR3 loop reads CASSYDPGYGYTF. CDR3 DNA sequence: TGTGCCAGCAGTTACGACCCGGGCTATGGCTACACCTTC.

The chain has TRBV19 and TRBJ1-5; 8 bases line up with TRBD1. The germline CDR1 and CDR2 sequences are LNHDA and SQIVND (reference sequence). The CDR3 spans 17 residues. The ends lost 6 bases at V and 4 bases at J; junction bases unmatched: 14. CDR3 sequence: CASSHPKVTGVNQPQHF. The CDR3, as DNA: TGTGCCAGTAGCCACCCGAAAGTGACAGGGGTAAATCAGCCCCAGCATTTT.

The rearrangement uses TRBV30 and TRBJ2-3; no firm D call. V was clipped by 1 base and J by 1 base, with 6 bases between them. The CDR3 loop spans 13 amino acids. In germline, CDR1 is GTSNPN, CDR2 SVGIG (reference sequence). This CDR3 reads CAWSDRGTDTQYF. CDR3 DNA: TGTGCCTGGAGTGATCGGGGCACAGATACGCAGTATTTT.

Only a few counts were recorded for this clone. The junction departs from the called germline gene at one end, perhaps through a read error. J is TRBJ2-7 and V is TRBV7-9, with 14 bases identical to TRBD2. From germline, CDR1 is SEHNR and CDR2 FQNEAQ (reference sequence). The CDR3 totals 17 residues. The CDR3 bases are TGTTCCAGCAGCTTAGTAGAGACTAGCGGGGGGGCCAACGAGCAGTACTTC. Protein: CSSSLVETSGGANEQYF.